The text below deals with one T cell receptor beta chain. Antigen: not known. This sample was included in a study of cytomegalovirus exposure and HLA in healthy donors. General study results and limits: Some TCR beta chains (more than 150 of them) were listed as cytomegalovirus-associated. The finding came from a later analysis; first-cohort TCR clusters tended to co-occur in the approximately 120 validation repertoires. Reportedly, cytomegalovirus status was diagnosed with high sensitivity and specificity.

Generated by immunoSEQ multiplex PCR, the TCRdb table keeps only in-frame clones and is missing some. Of about 65,000 clones in the sample, about 90% are singletons; the top ten hold over 1%. The specimen was PBMCs. The clonotype was recovered from a woman younger than 30 in good health and CMV-seronegative.

CDR3 residues: CASSIQAGDVTGELFF. The CDR3 DNA reads as TGTGCCAGTAGTATTCAGGCAGGGGATGTCACCGGGGAGCTGTTTTTT. V usage is TRBV19 and J usage is TRBJ2-2, with D perhaps TRBD1 (6 bases). With 3 bases removed from V and 4 bases from J, the gap between germline ends came to 15 bases. The CDR3 length is 16 residues. CDR1 is LNHDA, CDR2 SQIVND, per germline (reference sequence).